The clone carrying this T cell receptor (beta chain) was found a few times. Its antigen is as yet unknown. The PCR employed 60 Vbeta primers together with 13 Jbeta primers. Sequencing was performed with immunoSEQ multiplex PCR; in TCRdb, only in-frame clones are kept and a portion is missing. The table has 85,000 to 110,000 clones, around 65% seen once. This entry belongs to a study of cytomegalovirus exposure and HLA in healthy donors. Study conclusions and caveats: Judged likely to be a sequencing artifact was a cluster of highly shared sequence variants. Specific recognition of CMV antigens was confirmed in vitro for a few chains (all CMV-associated). Sequencing depth across donors, presence/absence analyses assumed, was roughly uniform.

CDR3 length: 15 residues. Germline V gene sequence: CDR1 KGHSH, CDR2 LQKENI. The ends were cut back, 2 bases at V and 5 bases at J, with 12 bases in the middle. The TCR was taken from a woman aged 50 to 60 in good health and CMV-seronegative. Sequencing input: PBMCs. V is TRBV18 and J is TRBJ1-4; no firm D call. The CDR3 protein is CASSPYGSGNEKLFF. The CDR3 DNA sequence: TGTGCCAGCTCACCATACGGGTCGGGGAATGAAAAACTGTTTTTT.